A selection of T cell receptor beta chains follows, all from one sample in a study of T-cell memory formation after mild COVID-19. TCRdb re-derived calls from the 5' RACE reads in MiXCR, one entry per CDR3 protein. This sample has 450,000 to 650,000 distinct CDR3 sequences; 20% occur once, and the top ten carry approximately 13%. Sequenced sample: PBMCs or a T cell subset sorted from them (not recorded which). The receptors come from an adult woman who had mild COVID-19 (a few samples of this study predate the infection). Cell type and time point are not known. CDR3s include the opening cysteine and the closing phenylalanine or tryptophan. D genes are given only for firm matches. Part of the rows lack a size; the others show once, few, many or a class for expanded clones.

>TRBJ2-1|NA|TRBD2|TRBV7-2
CASRPSSTSAYNEQFF
TGTGCCAGCAGGCCGTCGTCGACTAGCGCTTACAATGAGCAGTTCTTC
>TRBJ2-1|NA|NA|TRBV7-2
CAKGRGGREQFF
TGTGCTAAGGGCAGGGGCGGTCGGGAGCAGTTCTTC
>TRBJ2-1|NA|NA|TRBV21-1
CASSRDTRSYNEQFF
TGTGCCAGCAGTAGGGACACCCGCTCCTACAATGAGCAGTTCTTC
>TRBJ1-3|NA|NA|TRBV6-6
CASSSNRDGGNTIYF
TGTGCCAGCAGTTCGAACCGGGACGGTGGAAACACCATATATTTT
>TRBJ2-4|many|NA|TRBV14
CASSPTTGRAKNIQYF
TGTGCCAGCAGCCCTACTACAGGGAGAGCCAAAAACATTCAGTACTTC
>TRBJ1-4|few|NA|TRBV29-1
CSVASGGINEKLFF
TGCAGCGTCGCCTCGGGGGGGATAAATGAAAAACTGTTTTTT
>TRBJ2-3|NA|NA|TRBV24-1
CATSLGYTDTQYF
TGTGCCACCTCTCTAGGGTACACAGATACGCAGTATTTT
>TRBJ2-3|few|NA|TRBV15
CATSHVEELTDTQYF
TGTGCCACCAGTCATGTGGAGGAACTCACGGATACGCAGTATTTT
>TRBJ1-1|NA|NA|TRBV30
CAWSDRLSEAFF
TGTGCCTGGAGTGACAGATTATCTGAAGCTTTCTTT
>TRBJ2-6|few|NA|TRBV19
CASSEVLSGANVLTF
TGTGCCAGTAGTGAAGTCCTCTCTGGGGCCAACGTCCTGACTTTC
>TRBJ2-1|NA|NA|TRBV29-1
CSVDTPGRHNEQFF
TGCAGCGTTGATACGCCGGGACGGCACAATGAGCAGTTCTTC
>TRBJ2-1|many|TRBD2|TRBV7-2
CASSSKNLTTSGRLGEQFF
TGTGCCAGCAGCTCCAAGAACCTTACTACTAGCGGGAGGTTGGGTGAGCAGTTCTTC
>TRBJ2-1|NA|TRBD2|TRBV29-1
CSVEREGDNEQFF
TGCAGCGTTGAACGGGAGGGGGACAATGAGCAGTTCTTC